This TCR beta chain was found in a study of blood T cell repertoires in COVID-19. Study-wide context: There were acute and convalescent COVID-19 samples, and they came from the United States, Italy and Spain.

Profiling relied on immunoSEQ multiplex PCR, and the TCRdb table lists in-frame clones only, not all of them. Of about 48,000 clones detected, approximately 80% appear once; the ten largest clones hold 7.3%. V dropped 4 bases and J dropped 5; count of bases not matched to a gene: 8. CDR3 length: 15 residues. The source is a man in his forties or fifties with acute or convalescent COVID-19. This chain links TRBV23-1 with TRBJ2-1; TRBD1 agrees at 7 bases. TRBV23-1 is an open reading frame whose function is uncertain. The sample consisted of peripheral blood. The CDR3 DNA sequence: TGCGCCAGCAGTCGGCGGACAGGTTTCCACAATGAGCAGTTCTTC. This sequence encodes CASSRRTGFHNEQFF.